Shown below are 18 T cell receptor beta chains from a single sample sequenced in a study of regulatory T cells in long-lasting Graves disease. Assembly of TCR beta libraries relied on iRepertoire HTBI primers together with Arm-PCR of CDR3 regions. TCRdb independently ran MiXCR on the multiplex PCR reads; one entry per CDR3 protein. The sample lists a few hundred thousand distinct CDR3 sequences; approximately 16% were seen once. Time point described: newly diagnosed GD, antithyroid drugs for less than 3 months. Scientists built the TCR library using RNA that was extracted from PBMCs. The same sample was also used in a study of T cells in Graves' hyperthyroidism and ophthalmopathy.

The sequenced sample was peripheral blood mononuclear cells (PBMCs), obtained at new diagnosis, from a patient treated with antithyroid drugs. The origin of the receptors is a woman under 30 with Graves disease.

This clonotype was detected ten times or more. This CDR3 is CASSIPGTGSEAFF. For the CDR3, the DNA is TGCGCCAGCAGCATTCCCGGGACAGGGAGTGAAGCTTTCTTT. V is TRBV5-1 and J is TRBJ1-1, with 9 bases lining up with TRBD1. V was clipped by 4 bases and J by 7 bases; unmatched bases: 8. This CDR3 comprises 14 residues. Per the germline V gene, CDR1 is SGHRS and CDR2 is YFSETQ.

V gene TRBV24-1 combines with J gene TRBJ2-5, with D unclear. The CDR3 contains 14 residues. The V gene lost 4 bases and the J gene lost 5 bases, with 13 bases spanning the gap. The germline CDR1 and CDR2 sequences are KGHDR and SFDVKD. The CDR3 protein is CATSDRSLGETQYF. Here the CDR3 DNA reads TGTGCCACCAGTGACAGGTCTTTGGGGGAGACCCAGTACTTC.

This clonotype was seen ten or more times. No DNA is shown, since the ends of the CDR3 on it are uncertain; the CDR3 is the one TCRdb lists. The chain carries TRBV6-1 and TRBJ2-5; the table's D call of TRBD1 was not tested on the DNA. The CDR3 totals 13 residues, both ends included. Germline-derived CDR1 and CDR2 are MNHNS and SASEGT. CDR3 sequence: CASSEDVGTGIYF.

This clonotype occurred many times. The V gene is TRBV7-2, the J gene TRBJ2-1; the D gene is possibly TRBD2 (7 bases). This CDR3 is built from 19 residues. CDR1 is SGHTA, CDR2 FQGNSA, per germline. V was trimmed by 1 base and J by 6 bases, leaving 25 bases between them. The CDR3 DNA reads TGTGCCAGCAGCTTAGGGGGGGGCGTTTGGTCAAGGCGGGGCAATGAGCAGTTCTTC. Translation: CASSLGGGVWSRRGNEQFF.

Worth noting for this clonotype: A far larger clone lies a single base away; this is likely a read error. The CDR3 does not end in the conserved phenylalanine or tryptophan, so this is likely a read error. V is TRBV9 and J is TRBJ2-3, with D perhaps TRBD1 or TRBD2 (5 bases each). The V gene's germline CDR1 is SGDLS and CDR2 YYNGEE. Deletions cut 7 bases from V and 2 bases from J, with 11 bases between. CDR3 length equals 13 residues. CDR3 region: CASARGNTDTQYL. Written as DNA, the CDR3 is TGTGCCAGCGCACGGGGCAACACAGATACGCAGTATCTT.

This clonotype was counted at least ten times. This sequence joins TRBV29-1 and TRBJ1-1, with 10 bases aligning to TRBD1. Germline CDR1 SQVTM, CDR2 ANQGSEA. V dropped 6 bases and J dropped 3; count of bases not matched to a gene: 7. This CDR3 contains 14 residues. The CDR3: CSVPTGGFDTEAFF. The CDR3 bases are TGCAGCGTGCCGACAGGGGGCTTTGACACTGAAGCTTTCTTT.

This clonotype was detected ten times or more. The V and J genes are TRBV12-3 or TRBV12-4 and TRBJ2-1, with 7 bases lining up with TRBD2. Trimming cost V 5 bases and J 7 bases; bases outside gene matches: 2. The CDR3 totals 12 residues. CDR3 in amino acids: CASSRLANEQFF. CDR3 nucleotide sequence: TGTGCCAGCAGTCGACTAGCAAATGAGCAGTTCTTC.

At least ten counts were recorded for this clonotype. V usage is TRBV12-3 or TRBV12-4 and J usage is TRBJ1-2, with D tentatively TRBD1 (5 bases). V was shortened by 3 bases and J by 2 bases, with 10 bases between the two germline ends. This CDR3 is built from 14 residues. For the CDR3, the DNA is TGTGCCAGCAGTTTTCAGGGTACCAACTATGGCTACACCTTC. Its translation is CASSFQGTNYGYTF.

This clonotype has ten or more counts. The rearrangement links TRBV28 to TRBJ2-7; D possibly corresponds to TRBD2 (6 bases). The CDR3 length is 17 residues. V lost 7 bases and J 0 bases, leaving 22 bases between the germline ends. From germline, CDR1 is MDHEN and CDR2 SYDVKM. CDR3 coding DNA: TGTGCCAGCACCCAGGGAGGTGCGCAGGCGAGCTCCTACGAGCAGTACTTC. This sequence encodes CASTQGGAQASSYEQYF.

This clonotype has ten or more counts. One end of the junction does not line up with germline, which may come from a read error. The chain carries TRBV27 and TRBJ2-1; D may be TRBD1 (6 bases). Germline-derived CDR1 and CDR2 are MNHEY and SMNVEV (reference sequence). The CDR3 runs 15 residues. Here the CDR3 reads CASSLSQGYYNGQFF. The CDR3 DNA follows: TGTGCCAGCAGTTTATCACAGGGCTACTACAATGGGCAGTTCTTC.

This clonotype was detected a few times. The chain recombines TRBV20-1 with TRBJ2-1; 15 nucleotides align to TRBD2. Germline loops: CDR1 DFQATT, CDR2 SNEGSKA (reference sequence). CDR3 length equals 18 residues. V shed 5 bases, J shed 2 bases, and the junction held 10 bases outside the gene matches. The CDR3 region is CSAARGLAGGSPYNEQFF. CDR3 sequence (DNA): TGCAGTGCTGCGCGAGGACTAGCGGGAGGGTCCCCCTACAATGAGCAGTTCTTC.

Of note for this clonotype: A much larger clone differs by one base, so this may be a read error. V usage is TRBV29-1 and J usage is TRBJ1-2; D is unclear. The length of the CDR3 is 11 residues. Germline CDR1 is SQVTM and CDR2 is ANQGSEA. The CDR3 nucleotides read TGCAGCGCAACGGCTAACTATGGCTACGCCTTC. Its protein is CSATANYGYAF.

The CDR3 protein is CASSKTGGISGNTIYF. CDR3 in DNA: TGTGCCAGCAGTAAAACAGGGGGCATATCTGGAAACACCATATATTTT. V is TRBV6-1 and J is TRBJ1-3, with 9 nucleotides matching TRBD1. Germline lookup yields CDR1 MNHNS and CDR2 SASEGT. V shed 5 bases and J 1 base; nucleotides not matched to a gene: 6. This CDR3 has 16 residues.

This clonotype was detected many times. The chain uses TRBV2 and TRBJ1-4, with TRBD1 matching over 7 bases. Germline loops: CDR1 SNHLY, CDR2 FYNNEI. The CDR3 covers 16 residues. V was clipped by 6 bases and J by 4 bases; unmatched bases: 11. CDR3 bases: TGTGCCAGCAGCGTCGGACAGGCGGGGGGTAATGAAAAACTGTTTTTT. Translating it yields CASSVGQAGGNEKLFF.

At least ten counts were recorded for this clonotype. The V gene is TRBV12-3 or TRBV12-4, the J gene TRBJ2-1; 9 bases are a match to TRBD2. The V gene end was trimmed by 6 bases and the J gene end by 6 bases; junction bases not matched to a gene: 6. This CDR3 has 14 amino acids. The CDR3, as DNA: TGTGCCAGCAGGATAGCGGGAGTAGGCAATGAGCAGTTCTTC. This sequence encodes CASRIAGVGNEQFF.

The sample holds many counts of this clonotype. The rearrangement joins TRBV7-2 to TRBJ1-2, with 7 bases that match TRBD1. In germline, CDR1 is SGHTA, CDR2 FQGNSA. V shed 4 bases, J shed 4 bases, and the junction held 9 bases outside the gene matches. This CDR3 has 15 amino acids. The CDR3, as DNA: TGTGCCAGCAGCTCGAGACAGGGTATTGGCTATGGCTACACCTTC. Protein product: CASSSRQGIGYGYTF.

V usage is TRBV19 and J usage is TRBJ1-5; D call uncertain. V was pared by 4 bases and J by 5 bases, with 12 bases between. CDR3 length equals 14 residues. From germline, CDR1 is LNHDA and CDR2 SQIVND (reference sequence). In DNA form, the CDR3 reads TGTGCCAGTAGTACTTTCGACGGCTATCAGCCCCAGCATTTT. Protein sequence: CASSTFDGYQPQHF.

This clonotype showed up many times. The chain carries TRBV7-8 and TRBJ2-3, with a tentative D call TRBD1 (6 bases). The CDR3 consists of 17 residues. Trimming pared 0 bases from V and 2 bases from J, leaving 15 bases between. Germline CDR1 and CDR2: SGHVS and FQNEAQ. The CDR3 protein is CASSLAGDNLPTDTQYF. CDR3 coding DNA: TGTGCCAGCAGCTTAGCGGGGGACAACCTTCCCACAGATACGCAGTATTTT.